The clone carrying this TCR delta chain has only a few counts. A much larger clone sits a single nucleotide away, making a read error possible. The sample contains more than one DNA sequence encoding this CDR3. TCRdb re-called the reads using CATT. The sample includes about 4,100 delta-chain clones, around 0.56% of them seen just once. The data were taken from a study of gamma-delta chains in newborns, infants, children. This CDR3 spans 19 amino acids. Looked up from germline, CDR1 is TSWWSYY and CDR2 is QGS. J is TRDJ1 and V is TRDV1, with D maybe TRDD3 (8 bases). This sequence was found in a child who was a newborn, infant or young child, either healthy, febrile or measles-vaccinated (not recorded which). The sequencing sample was made of blood. The CDR3 nucleotides are TGTGCTCTTGGGGGTCCTTCCTGGGGACTGGGGGGCCCTACCGACAAACTCATCTTT. Its translation: CALGGPSWGLGGPTDKLIF.